Sequencing of this T cell receptor beta chain was carried out in a study of blood T cell repertoires in COVID-19. The method was immunoSEQ multiplex PCR; TCRdb's version includes in-frame clones alone and lacks a portion of them. The repertoire holds some 390,000 clones, with roughly 90% as singletons. The origin of this receptor is a woman aged 25 to 39 who had recovered from COVID-19. The source material was PBMCs or T cells enriched from blood (not recorded which).

The CDR3 bases are TGTGCCAGCAGCCTCAGGACTAGCGGTTACAATGAGCAGTTCTTC. Translating gives CASSLRTSGYNEQFF. J is TRBJ2-1 and V is TRBV7-8; 10 bases fit TRBD2. This CDR3 is 15 amino acids long. CDR1 is SGHVS, CDR2 FQNEAQ, per germline. After removal of 5 bases from V and 4 bases from J, the junction contained 5 bases not matched to a gene.